These 29 T cell receptor beta chains were all obtained from the same sample, sequenced in a study of CD8 T cells in Susac syndrome. Roughly 0.45 to 1 ug RNA was reverse transcribed with random hexamers. TCRdb re-called the immunoSEQ multiplex PCR reads through MiXCR, storing one row per CDR3 protein. Found here are 170,000 or so distinct CDR3 sequences, about 93% of them singletons; the top ten hold approximately 0.094%. The specimen sequenced was CD4+ T cells from PBMCs. The receptors originated from a human donor with multiple sclerosis.

J is TRBJ2-3 and V is TRBV12-3 or TRBV12-4, with 10 bases aligning to TRBD1. The CDR3 has 14 residues. Trimming at V came to 8 bases and at J to 3 bases, leaving 5 bases not matched to a gene. For the CDR3, the DNA is TGTGCCAGCGGTCGGGGACAGGGGACAGATACGCAGTATTTT. It specifies CASGRGQGTDTQYF.

V gene TRBV29-1 combines with J gene TRBJ2-3; weak D call: TRBD1 (5 bases). Between the trimmed V and J ends, which lost 3 bases and 1 base, there was a span of 14 bases. The CDR3 spans 15 residues. In germline, CDR1 is SQVTM, CDR2 ANQGSEA. For the CDR3, the DNA is TGCAGCGTTGATGCAGGGTATTTGGGCACAGATACGCAGTATTTT. Protein product: CSVDAGYLGTDTQYF.

The rearrangement uses TRBV11-2 and TRBJ2-1; TRBD2 agrees at 10 bases. Germline CDR1 is SGHAT and CDR2 is FQNNGV. J was trimmed by 8 bases and V by 1 base; bases with no gene match: 8. The CDR3 length is 16 residues. CDR3 bases: TGTGCCAGCAGCTTAGGAAAGCTAGCGGGAGTAGATGAGCAGTTCTTC. It translates to CASSLGKLAGVDEQFF.

This chain links TRBV5-4 with TRBJ2-2, with a tentative D call TRBD1 (5 bases). The CDR3 is made up of 15 amino acids. V shed 1 base and J shed 4 bases, with 11 bases lying between them. Germline-derived CDR1 and CDR2 are SGHNT and YYREEE (reference sequence). Here the CDR3 reads CASSLQGRSTGELFF. As DNA, the CDR3 is TGTGCCAGCAGCTTGCAGGGTCGTAGCACCGGGGAGCTGTTTTTT.

The CDR3: CSARDGQGVEGNQPQHF. The CDR3 DNA reads as TGCAGTGCTAGAGATGGACAGGGAGTGGAGGGCAATCAGCCCCAGCATTTT. The chain couples TRBV20-1 to TRBJ1-5, with 8 positions matching TRBD1. V gave up 0 bases and J gave up 2 bases; unmatched junction bases: 9. The V gene's germline CDR1 is DFQATT and CDR2 SNEGSKA (reference sequence). The CDR3 runs 17 residues.

The V and J genes are TRBV6-6 and TRBJ2-7, with 8 bases matching TRBD1. V shed 5 bases, J shed 6 bases, and the junction held 6 bases outside the gene matches. There are 13 residues in the CDR3. Germline CDR1 MNHNY, CDR2 SVGAGI (reference sequence). The CDR3 is CASSPRGPGEQYF. CDR3 DNA: TGTGCCAGCAGTCCCAGGGGGCCTGGCGAGCAGTACTTC.

The table lists this clonotype with a count of one. The V call is TRBV2, the J call TRBJ2-5; D is ambiguous. CDR3 length: 11 amino acids. V was clipped by 7 bases and J by 1 base, with 4 bases between them. The germline V gene has CDR1 SNHLY and CDR2 FYNNEI. CDR3 sequence: CASTTQETQYF. CDR3 nucleotide sequence: TGTGCCAGCACCACCCAAGAGACCCAGTACTTC.

This chain connects TRBV30 to TRBJ2-2, with 7 positions matching TRBD2. Germline CDR1 GTSNPN, CDR2 SVGIG (reference sequence). The ends lost 0 bases at V and 5 bases at J; junction bases unmatched: 6. This CDR3 comprises 15 residues. The CDR3 sequence: CAWSVGGSLTGELFF. CDR3 DNA: TGTGCCTGGAGTGTTGGCGGGAGCTTGACCGGGGAGCTGTTTTTT.

V gene TRBV6-4 combines with J gene TRBJ2-4; D tentatively reads TRBD1 or TRBD2 (5 bases each). Germline CDR1 is MRHNA and CDR2 is SNTAGT. V dropped 3 bases and J dropped 2 bases, with 26 bases sitting between them. CDR3 length equals 20 residues. The CDR3 DNA is TGTGCCAGCAGTGATCAGCCGGGACCGGGGTTGGGTGAGACCAAAAACATTCAGTACTTC. The encoded protein is CASSDQPGPGLGETKNIQYF.

This sequence joins TRBV2 and TRBJ2-2; no definite D call. V shed 6 bases and J shed 6 bases, with 17 bases lying between them. Per the germline V gene, CDR1 is SNHLY and CDR2 is FYNNEI. The CDR3 contains 15 residues. The CDR3 DNA follows: TGTGCCAGCAGCCTCGAAAGGAGCCCATCCGGGGAGCTGTTTTTT. Translated: CASSLERSPSGELFF.

The chain uses TRBV29-1 and TRBJ2-3; D is unresolved. The length of the CDR3 is 12 residues. Trimming took 7 bases from V and 6 from J, leaving 14 bases between them. Germline lookup yields CDR1 SQVTM and CDR2 ANQGSEA. The CDR3 loop is CSGRSVGDTQYF. The CDR3 nucleotides are TGCAGCGGACGGTCGGTAGGCGATACGCAGTATTTT.

This clonotype was observed a single time. J is TRBJ1-2 and V is TRBV3-1, with D maybe TRBD1 (5 bases). In germline, CDR1 is LGHDT, CDR2 YNNKEL (reference sequence). Trimming removed 5 bases at V and 5 bases at J, with 18 bases between. This CDR3 has 15 residues. Here the CDR3 reads CASSARDGGLYGYTF. The CDR3 nucleotides are TGTGCCAGCAGCGCCCGGGACGGCGGCCTATATGGCTACACCTTC.

The V call is TRBV6-2 or TRBV6-3, the J call TRBJ2-1, with D maybe TRBD2 (7 bases). Deletions cut 6 bases from V and 1 base from J, with 13 bases between. The germline CDR1 and CDR2 sequences are MNHEY and SVGEGT. This CDR3 contains 15 residues. CDR3 protein: CASSRTRGSYNEQFF. The CDR3, as DNA: TGTGCCAGCAGCCGGACTAGGGGGTCCTACAATGAGCAGTTCTTC.

The chain links TRBV14 to TRBJ1-1; no definite D call. This CDR3 spans 16 amino acids. The germline V gene encodes CDR1 SGHDN and CDR2 FVKESK. The V gene lost 1 base and the J gene lost 1 base, with 13 bases spanning the gap. The CDR3 DNA follows: TGTGCCAGCAGCCAAGGGGCCTGGGCAAGGAACACTGAAGCTTTCTTT. It codes for CASSQGAWARNTEAFF.

The chain employs TRBV6-5 and TRBJ1-5; 8 bases are a match to TRBD1. Trimming at V came to 7 bases and at J to 9 bases, leaving 11 bases not matched to a gene. Looked up from germline, CDR1 is MNHEY and CDR2 is SVGAGI. This CDR3 is 14 amino acids long. CDR3 loop: CASKSDRDLGPQHF. Written as DNA, the CDR3 is TGTGCCAGCAAATCGGACAGGGACCTTGGGCCCCAGCATTTT.

CDR3 region: CATSFMGYEQYF. As DNA, the CDR3 is TGTGCCACTTCGTTCATGGGATACGAGCAGTACTTC. The chain recombines TRBV6-1 with TRBJ2-7; D remains ambiguous. Germline CDR1 and CDR2: MNHNS and SASEGT. The CDR3 extends over 12 amino acids. Deletions cut 10 bases from V and 4 bases from J, with 14 bases between.

V gene TRBV5-4 combines with J gene TRBJ1-6; 10 bases line up with TRBD1. The germline CDR1 and CDR2 sequences are SGHNT and YYREEE (reference sequence). The CDR3 covers 16 residues. V gave up 2 bases and J gave up 4 bases; unmatched junction bases: 3. The CDR3 bases are TGTGCCAGCAGCTTTGGGGGACAGGGGTATAATTCACCCCTCCACTTT. As protein: CASSFGGQGYNSPLHF.

The rearrangement links TRBV20-1 to TRBJ1-5; tentative D call: TRBD1 (5 bases). The CDR3 has 16 amino acids. Germline CDR1 is DFQATT and CDR2 is SNEGSKA (reference sequence). V dropped 6 bases and J dropped 0 bases, with 18 bases sitting between them. The CDR3 region has the DNA TGCAGTGCGCGGGACCCGCGAACGGGTAGCAATCAGCCCCAGCATTTT. It encodes CSARDPRTGSNQPQHF.

The rearrangement joins TRBV12-5 to TRBJ2-4; D call uncertain. V was trimmed by 7 bases and J by 8 bases, leaving 15 bases between them. Per germline, CDR1 LGHNT and CDR2 FRNRAP. The CDR3 extends over 13 amino acids. CDR3 sequence: CASAHAETDIQYF. Written as DNA, the CDR3 is TGTGCTAGTGCCCATGCGGAGACGGACATTCAGTACTTC.

The chain is built from TRBV9 and TRBJ2-2, with 9 bases matching TRBD1. CDR1 SGDLS and CDR2 YYNGEE come from the germline V gene. Unmatched junction bases numbered 3, after V lost 3 bases and J lost 6 bases. This CDR3 comprises 14 residues. The CDR3 reads CASSAGTGSGELFF. The CDR3 DNA sequence: TGTGCCAGCAGCGCCGGGACAGGGTCCGGGGAGCTGTTTTTT. Full variable domain (rest looked up from reference TRBV9 and TRBJ2-2): DSGVTQTPKHLITATGQRVTLRCSPRSGDLSVYWYQQSLDQGLQFLIQYYNGEERAKGNILERFSAQQFPDLHSELNLSSLELGDSALYFCASSAGTGSGELFFGEGSRLTVL.

The rearrangement links TRBV3-1 to TRBJ1-3; TRBD1 aligns across 7 bases. The CDR3 runs 17 residues. The V segment lost 4 bases and the J segment 3 bases; nucleotides outside the gene matches: 12. Germline V gives CDR1 LGHDT, CDR2 YNNKEL (reference sequence). CDR3 sequence: CASSPRVVRGGGNTIYF. As DNA, the CDR3 is TGTGCCAGCAGCCCCCGGGTTGTCAGGGGGGGTGGAAACACCATATATTTT.

CDR3 amino acids: CASGTTGINYGYTF. Written as DNA, the CDR3 is TGTGCCAGCGGAACGACAGGGATTAACTATGGCTACACCTTC. The V gene is TRBV6-5, the J gene TRBJ1-2, with 7 bases identical to TRBD1. This CDR3 region has 14 residues. Germline assignment: CDR1 MNHEY and CDR2 SVGAGI. V lost 8 bases and J lost 1; bases outside the gene matches: 7.

The rearrangement links TRBV28 to TRBJ1-2; D perhaps matches TRBD1 (5 bases). This CDR3 contains 15 residues. Trimming left V 3 bases short and J 4 bases short, with 15 bases between. Per germline, CDR1 MDHEN and CDR2 SYDVKM. CDR3 residues: CASSFSGTELYGYTF. The CDR3 region has the DNA TGTGCCAGCAGTTTTTCCGGGACTGAGCTCTATGGCTACACCTTC.

V gene TRBV5-7 combines with J gene TRBJ2-7; D is ambiguous. TRBV5-7 is assigned to the ORF class and has an uncertain function. The CDR3 is 15 residues long. V lost 5 bases and J lost 2, with 17 bases in between. CDR3 bases: TGTGCCAGCAGATTTCAAACCAGGATCCCCTACGAGCAGTACTTC. Residues: CASRFQTRIPYEQYF.

Here the CDR3 reads CASSPGRRYNEQFF. The CDR3 nucleotides are TGTGCCAGCAGTCCTGGACGACGCTACAATGAGCAGTTCTTC. The chain employs TRBV3-1 and TRBJ2-1; D unresolved. V lost 6 bases, J lost 3 bases, and 12 bases lay in between. From germline, CDR1 is LGHDT and CDR2 YNNKEL (reference sequence). The CDR3 consists of 14 residues.

The gene calls are TRBV13 and TRBJ2-3; either TRBD1 or TRBD2 may fit D (5 bases each). CDR3 size: 17 residues. Germline values: CDR1 PRHDT, CDR2 FYEKMQ (reference sequence). Trimming cost V 3 bases and J 1 base, with 17 bases left between them. The CDR3 is CASSLGPEGMGTDTQYF. The DNA for the CDR3 is TGTGCCAGCAGCTTGGGGCCAGAGGGGATGGGCACAGATACGCAGTATTTT.

The V and J genes are TRBV20-1 and TRBJ1-5; D might be TRBD1 (5 bases). Trimming took 0 bases from V and 1 from J, leaving 10 bases between them. This CDR3 region has 15 residues. Germline V gene lookup returns CDR1 DFQATT and CDR2 SNEGSKA (reference sequence). CDR3 amino acids: CSAREGAESNQPQHF. CDR3 DNA: TGCAGTGCTAGAGAAGGGGCGGAGAGCAATCAGCCCCAGCATTTT.

V usage is TRBV12-3 or TRBV12-4 and J usage is TRBJ2-6; 10 bases are shared with TRBD1. Trimming took 5 bases from V and 0 from J; bases not matched to a gene: 4. This CDR3 spans 17 amino acids. Written as DNA, the CDR3 is TGTGCCAGCAGTCCCGGGACAGGGGCCTCTGGGGCCAACGTCCTGACTTTC. Residues: CASSPGTGASGANVLTF.

The chain is built from TRBV7-6 and TRBJ2-5; 16 bases agree with TRBD2. Looked up from germline, CDR1 is SGHVS and CDR2 is FNYEAQ. The J segment lost 4 bases and the V segment lost 3 bases, leaving 5 bases of the junction unmatched. The CDR3 contains 17 residues. Here the CDR3 DNA reads TGTGCCAGCAGCTTGGGACTAGCGGGAGGGCACAGAGAGACCCAGTACTTC. This codes for CASSLGLAGGHRETQYF.